These 14 T cell receptor beta chains were all obtained from the same sample, sequenced in a study of CD8+CD57+ T cells in acquired aplastic anemia. Investigators profiled TCR beta VDJ and CDR3 from genomic DNA template. TCRdb redid the calling of the reads with MiXCR, one entry per CDR3 protein. The sample includes 150,000 to 200,000 distinct CDR3 sequences, 55% to 75% of them seen just once. Input material: sorted CD4+, CD8+, or CD8+CD57+ T cells (not recorded which) from PBMCs. The source is a human donor in good health.

This sequence joins TRBV6-5 and TRBJ1-6; D not certain. The CDR3 covers 14 residues. V shed 10 bases and J shed 5 bases, with 15 bases lying between them. The germline gives CDR1 MNHEY, CDR2 SVGAGI. The CDR3 loop reads CAISPGRDNSPLHF. The DNA of the CDR3 is TGTGCCATCAGCCCCGGGAGAGATAATTCACCCCTCCACTTT.

This rearrangement joins TRBV12-3 or TRBV12-4 to TRBJ2-2; TRBD1 is a possible D gene (6 bases). The ends were cut back, 6 bases at V and 6 bases at J, with 17 bases in the middle. This CDR3 is 15 amino acids long. The CDR3: CASSRQDRFSGELFF. CDR3 bases: TGTGCCAGCAGCCGCCAGGACAGATTTTCCGGGGAGCTGTTTTTT.

V gene TRBV7-9 combines with J gene TRBJ1-2, with TRBD1 as a possible D gene (6 bases). The germline CDR1 and CDR2 sequences are SEHNR and FQNEAQ (reference sequence). Trimming took off 3 bases at V and 8 bases at J, with 16 bases between the two ends. There are 14 residues in the CDR3. The CDR3 DNA reads as TGTGCCAGCAGCTTGATAGGAGGGGGAGACGGCTACACCTTC. It codes for CASSLIGGGDGYTF. The full variable domain, rest sourced from reference TRBV7-9 and TRBJ1-2, is DTGVSQNPRHKITKRGQNVTFRCDPISEHNRLYWYRQTLGQGPEFLTYFQNEAQLEKSRLLSDRFSAERPKGSFSTLEIQRTEQGDSAMYLCASSLIGGGDGYTFGSGTRLTVV.

About this clonotype: A much larger clone lies one base from this, so it may be a read error. The chain uses TRBV11-2 and TRBJ1-2, with D perhaps TRBD1 (5 bases). Germline CDR1 SGHAT, CDR2 FQNNGV. V lost 2 bases and J lost 11, with 9 bases in between. This CDR3 is built from 11 residues. The CDR3 protein is CASSLIGAYTF. CDR3 DNA sequence: TGTGCCAGCAGCTTAATCGGGGCATACACCTTC.

The chain recombines TRBV11-1 with TRBJ2-2; 9 bases are a match to TRBD1. V was clipped by 3 bases and J by 4 bases; unmatched bases: 6. This CDR3 is built from 16 residues. Germline V CDR1 and CDR2: SGHAT, FQDESV (reference sequence). DNA of the CDR3: TGTGCCAGCAGCTTGGGGGACAGGGTGGTCACCGGGGAGCTGTTTTTT. Translation: CASSLGDRVVTGELFF.

This clonotype was seen repeatedly, ten times or more. This chain links TRBV25-1 with TRBJ2-7; tentatively, D is TRBD1 (6 bases). This CDR3 has 15 residues. Between the trimmed V and J ends, which lost 3 bases and 0 bases, there was a span of 12 bases. Germline V gene lookup returns CDR1 MGHDK and CDR2 SYGVNS. The CDR3 reads CASSDHDRYSYEQYF. The CDR3 DNA is TGTGCCAGCAGTGACCACGACAGGTACTCCTACGAGCAGTACTTC.

On this clonotype itself: The missing conserved phenylalanine or tryptophan at the end of this CDR3 makes a read error likely. This chain uses TRBV24-1 with TRBJ1-5, with D uncertain. There are 14 residues in the CDR3. V lost 4 bases, J lost 8 bases, and 14 bases lay in between. Germline CDR1 reads KGHDR; CDR2 reads SFDVKD. The DNA for the CDR3 is TGTGCCACCAGTGAGCCCGACGGACTAAAGCCCCAGCATTGT. Protein product: CATSEPDGLKPQHC.

The chain uses TRBV5-6 and TRBJ1-3; D is possibly TRBD1 (5 bases). Germline V gives CDR1 SGHDT, CDR2 YYEEEE. Trimming left V 0 bases short and J 2 bases short, with 15 bases between. CDR3 length: 17 amino acids. The CDR3 DNA sequence: TGTGCCAGCAGCTTGGCCGGGGGATTCGGTCCTGGAAACACCATATATTTT. This encodes CASSLAGGFGPGNTIYF.

The chain combines TRBV20-1 with TRBJ2-7, with 9 bases matching TRBD2. Germline loops: CDR1 DFQATT, CDR2 SNEGSKA (reference sequence). This CDR3 has 14 amino acids. Trimming took 1 base from V and 5 from J; bases not matched to a gene: 6. CDR3 loop: CSARAGTSQNEQYF. The DNA for the CDR3 is TGCAGTGCTAGAGCCGGGACTAGCCAGAACGAGCAGTACTTC.

The CDR3 coding sequence is TGTGCCACCAGTGACCCGACAGGGTCGGCTAACTATGGCTACACCTTC. Its protein product is CATSDPTGSANYGYTF. The chain uses TRBV24-1 and TRBJ1-2, with TRBD1 matching 7 bases. CDR1 is KGHDR and CDR2 is SFDVKD in the germline V gene. The CDR3 is made up of 16 amino acids. The J segment lost 0 bases and the V segment lost 4 bases, leaving 7 bases of the junction unmatched.

In its sample, this clonotype was seen many times. V gene TRBV7-9 combines with J gene TRBJ2-7; 8 bases line up with TRBD1. J gave up 3 bases and V 1 base, and 8 bases lay outside the gene matches. Germline V gives CDR1 SEHNR, CDR2 FQNEAQ (reference sequence). The CDR3 loop spans 16 amino acids. The CDR3 nucleotides read TGTGCCAGCAGCTTAGGATACGGACAGGGCTTCTACGAGCAGTACTTC. Translating it yields CASSLGYGQGFYEQYF.

The sample holds a few counts of this clonotype. This may arise from a read error, as a much more abundant clone is one base away. This chain uses TRBV20-1 with TRBJ2-3, with 9 bases fitting TRBD2. J gave up 4 bases and V 0 bases, and 11 bases lay outside the gene matches. The CDR3 has 17 amino acids. Germline CDR1 DFQATT, CDR2 SNEGSKA (reference sequence). CDR3 sequence reads: CSARDPTGTSSPDTQYF. In DNA, the CDR3 is TGCAGTGCTAGAGATCCAACCGGGACTAGCAGCCCAGATACGCAGTATTTT.

This clonotype showed up just a few times. This chain links TRBV11-1 with TRBJ2-7; D uncertain. This CDR3 has 15 residues. CDR1 is SGHAT, CDR2 FQDESV, per germline (reference sequence). Trimming pared 1 base from V and 2 bases from J, leaving 12 bases between. The CDR3 DNA follows: TGTGCCAGCAGCTTAGGACGGTCAGGCCCCTACGAGCAGTACTTC. Translated: CASSLGRSGPYEQYF.

This rearrangement joins TRBV2 to TRBJ1-1; TRBD1 is a possible D gene (5 bases). Germline-derived CDR1 and CDR2 are SNHLY and FYNNEI. The CDR3 has 14 residues. V was cut by 4 bases and J by 4 bases, with 13 bases left in between. The DNA for the CDR3 is TGTGCCAGCAGTGCCCAGGGAACGGGCACTGAAGCTTTCTTT. It translates to CASSAQGTGTEAFF. The full variable domain, in which reference TRBV2 and TRBJ1-1 provide the parts outside the CDR3, is EPEVTQTPSHQVTQMGQEVILRCVPISNHLYFYWYRQILGQKVEFLVSFYNNEISEKSEIFDDQFSVERPDGSNFTLKIRSTKLEDSAMYFCASSAQGTGTEAFFGQGTRLTVV.